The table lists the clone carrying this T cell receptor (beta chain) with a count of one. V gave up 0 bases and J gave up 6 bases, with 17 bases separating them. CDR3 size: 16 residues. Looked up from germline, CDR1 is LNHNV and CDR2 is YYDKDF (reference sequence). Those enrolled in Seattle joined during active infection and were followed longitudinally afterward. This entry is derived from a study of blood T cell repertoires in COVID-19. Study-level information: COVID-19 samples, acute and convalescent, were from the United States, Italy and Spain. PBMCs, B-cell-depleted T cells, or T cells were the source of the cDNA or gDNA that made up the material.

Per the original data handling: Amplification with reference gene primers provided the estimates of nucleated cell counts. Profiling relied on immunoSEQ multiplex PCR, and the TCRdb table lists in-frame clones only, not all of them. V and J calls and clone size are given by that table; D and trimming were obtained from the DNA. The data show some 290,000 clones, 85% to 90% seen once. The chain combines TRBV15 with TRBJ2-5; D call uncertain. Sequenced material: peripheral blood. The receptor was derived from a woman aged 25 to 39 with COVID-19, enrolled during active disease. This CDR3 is CATSRDKLGMRQTQYF. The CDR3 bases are TGTGCCACCAGCAGAGATAAGCTTGGAATGCGGCAGACCCAGTACTTC.